This is a list of T cell receptor beta chains from one sample in a study of radiotherapy plus CTLA-4 blockade in lung cancer. Sequencing was performed with immunoSEQ multiplex PCR; in TCRdb, only in-frame clones are kept and a portion is missing. The sample holds 100,000 to 150,000 clones, about 83% seen once. Specimen: peripheral blood, collected from a patient treated with radiotherapy plus ipilimumab. All receptors come from a human donor with non-small cell lung cancer who had a partial response to radiotherapy plus ipilimumab. Both conserved end residues are part of each CDR3. Each record gives: D gene, J gene, clone size, V gene, CDR3 protein, CDR3 DNA. The D gene is left open where the match is weak. For some rows the clone size is stated as once, few or many, or as a class when expanded; others skip it.

TRBD2 TRBJ2-1 - TRBV5-4 CASSRGGVGSYNEQFF TGTGCCAGCAGCCGGGGGGGAGTGGGCTCCTACAATGAGCAGTTCTTC
- TRBJ1-2 few TRBV18 CASSPAEGYGYTF TGTGCCAGCTCACCAGCGGAGGGCTATGGCTACACCTTC
- TRBJ1-1 - TRBV6-1 CASSGPGAREAFF TGTGCCAGCAGTGGCCCAGGGGCGCGTGAAGCTTTCTTT
- TRBJ1-3 - TRBV18 CASSPKGSGNTIYF TGTGCCAGCTCACCGAAGGGGTCTGGAAACACCATATATTTT
- TRBJ1-4 - TRBV15 CATSRVQGQSLATNEKLFF TGTGCCACCAGCAGAGTTCAGGGGCAGTCCTTGGCAACTAATGAAAAACTGTTTTTT
TRBD1 TRBJ1-5 - TRBV11-2 CASSLAPGQGKNQPQHF TGTGCCAGCAGCTTAGCACCGGGACAGGGGAAAAATCAGCCCCAGCATTTT
- TRBJ1-5 - TRBV2 CASSEGAGPVQPQHF TGTGCCAGCAGTGAAGGGGCAGGGCCGGTTCAGCCCCAGCATTTT
- TRBJ2-1 - TRBV28 CASSFRGIYNEQFF TGTGCCAGCAGTTTCCGAGGCATCTACAATGAGCAGTTCTTC
TRBD1 TRBJ1-6 - TRBV10-1 CASTDRVGSPLHF TGCGCCAGCACTGACAGGGTCGGATCACCCCTCCACTTT
- TRBJ1-5 few TRBV30 CAWSAGKGSISNQPQHF TGTGCCTGGAGTGCAGGGAAGGGGTCTATAAGCAATCAGCCCCAGCATTTT
- TRBJ2-4 - TRBV7-9 CASSNTRAGRYKNIQYF TGTGCCAGCAGCAACACTCGGGCGGGGAGGTACAAAAACATTCAGTACTTC
- TRBJ1-6 - TRBV6-5 CASTTGTFANSPLHF TGTGCCAGCACCACGGGAACCTTCGCGAATTCACCCCTCCACTTT
- TRBJ2-3 - TRBV7-9 CASSSSGVDTQYF TGTGCCAGCAGCTCCTCGGGAGTGGATACGCAGTATTTT
- TRBJ2-3 once TRBV5-1 CASSSTGTRTDTQYF TGCGCCAGCAGCTCCACCGGGACACGCACAGATACGCAGTATTTT
- TRBJ2-7 once TRBV7-9 CASSPLGYEQYF TGTGCCAGCAGCCCCCTAGGCTACGAGCAGTACTTC
- TRBJ2-1 - TRBV7-7 CASSLTYDGSPTGYNEQFF TGTGCTAGCAGCTTAACTTACGACGGGTCTCCTACCGGCTACAATGAGCAGTTCTTC
TRBD1 TRBJ1-6 - TRBV6-5 CASSYADRVNSPLHF TGTGCCAGCAGTTACGCCGACAGGGTGAATTCACCCCTCCACTTT
TRBD1 TRBJ2-7 once TRBV9 CASSPGQGVGEQYF TGTGCCAGCAGCCCAGGACAGGGGGTGGGCGAGCAGTACTTC
TRBD1 TRBJ2-5 - TRBV29-1 CSVDDRGETQYF TGCAGCGTTGACGACAGGGGGGAGACCCAGTACTTC
- TRBJ2-1 - TRBV18 CASSPPMTSGEQFF TGTGCCAGCTCACCACCGATGACCTCGGGTGAGCAGTTCTTC
TRBD2 TRBJ2-3 - TRBV2 CASSRGGGTDTQYF TGTGCCAGCTCCCGCGGGGGGGGCACAGATACGCAGTATTTT
TRBD2 TRBJ2-1 - TRBV7-2 CASSPALTSGRGEWFF TGTGCCAGCAGCCCGGCATTGACTAGCGGAAGGGGGGAATGGTTCTTC
- TRBJ2-5 - TRBV27 CASSLSGRSKTQYF TGTGCCAGCAGTTTATCGGGGAGGAGCAAGACCCAGTACTTC
TRBD1 TRBJ2-1 - TRBV28 CASSARDRPYNEQFF TGTGCCAGCAGTGCCCGGGACAGGCCTTACAATGAGCAGTTCTTC
- TRBJ2-7 - TRBV5-1 CASSTGTLLASGEQYF TGCGCCAGCAGTACCGGGACCCTTCTAGCGTCGGGCGAGCAGTACTTC
- TRBJ1-2 - TRBV13 CASSLRRTAYGYTF TGTGCCAGCAGCTTAAGGAGGACGGCCTATGGCTACACCTTC
- TRBJ1-2 - TRBV6-1 CASSEYRGGYTF TGTGCCAGCAGTGAATATAGGGGCGGCTACACCTTC
- TRBJ2-1 - TRBV9 CASSTRLVGRDEQFF TGTGCCAGCAGCACAAGACTAGTAGGTAGGGATGAGCAGTTCTTC
- TRBJ1-1 - TRBV2 CASSAGIWAFF TGTGCCAGCAGTGCGGGGATTTGGGCTTTCTTT
TRBD2 TRBJ2-1 - TRBV27 CASSSSGLMNEQFF TGTGCCAGCAGTTCATCGGGACTAATGAATGAGCAGTTCTTC
TRBD1 TRBJ1-2 - TRBV7-9 CASSFSGQGVSGYTF TGTGCCAGCAGCTTTTCGGGACAGGGGGTCTCTGGCTACACCTTC
TRBD2 TRBJ2-3 once TRBV4-1 CASSSGLAGADTQYF TGCGCCAGCAGCTCGGGACTAGCGGGAGCGGATACGCAGTATTTT
TRBD2 TRBJ2-1 - TRBV19 CATDTGTNYNEQFF TGTGCCACCGACACCGGGACTAACTACAATGAGCAGTTCTTC
- TRBJ1-5 few TRBV19 CASSLRDLSNQPQHF TGTGCCAGTAGTCTCCGGGATCTCAGCAATCAGCCCCAGCATTTT
TRBD1 TRBJ2-1 many TRBV10-1 CASSEWTGGADEQFF TGCGCCAGCAGTGAGTGGACAGGGGGCGCGGATGAGCAGTTCTTC
TRBD1 TRBJ1-4 once TRBV19 CASSEGQGTEKLFF TGTGCCAGTAGTGAGGGACAGGGAACTGAAAAACTGTTTTTT
- TRBJ2-1 - TRBV18 CASSPPGSSYNEQFF TGTGCCAGCTCACCACCAGGGAGCTCCTACAATGAGCAGTTCTTC
TRBD2 TRBJ2-1 - TRBV11-2 CASSLGAGGEQFF TGTGCCAGCAGCTTAGGGGCGGGAGGTGAGCAGTTCTTC
TRBD2 TRBJ2-7 - TRBV11-2 CASSLGSAGGREQYF TGTGCCAGCAGCTTAGGCTCAGCGGGAGGGCGGGAGCAGTACTTC
- TRBJ1-5 - TRBV18 CASSPRKGSNQPQHF TGTGCCAGCTCACCCAGAAAGGGGAGCAATCAGCCCCAGCATTTT
TRBD2 TRBJ2-3 - TRBV28 CASTPPRELDTQYF TGTGCCAGCACCCCCCCGCGGGAGTTAGATACGCAGTATTTT
- TRBJ2-5 - TRBV7-9 CASSPGTGKFRYF TGTGCCAGCAGCCCCGGGACTGGGAAGTTCAGGTACTTC
- TRBJ2-2 few TRBV15 CATSRVLTQVGADTGELFF TGTGCCACCAGCAGAGTCCTTACGCAGGTGGGAGCGGACACCGGGGAGCTGTTTTTT
TRBD1 TRBJ2-1 few TRBV11-2 CASIKWGQGRGRTGNEQFF TGTGCCAGCATTAAGTGGGGACAGGGGCGCGGCCGTACGGGCAATGAGCAGTTCTTC
- TRBJ2-5 few TRBV27 CASSLGHGETQYF TGTGCCAGCAGTTTAGGACACGGCGAGACCCAGTACTTC
TRBD2 TRBJ2-3 - TRBV9 CASTPLGGSGDTQYF TGTGCCAGCACCCCCCTGGGCGGGAGTGGAGATACGCAGTATTTT
TRBD2 TRBJ2-7 - TRBV11-3 CASSPQPGLVFKSYEQYF TGTGCCAGCAGCCCACAACCGGGACTAGTATTCAAGTCCTACGAGCAGTACTTC
- TRBJ1-5 - TRBV27 CASSAGTYSNQPQHF TGTGCCAGCAGCGCCGGGACATATAGCAATCAGCCCCAGCATTTT
- TRBJ2-2 - TRBV11-3 CASSPRVATGELFF TGTGCCAGCAGCCCCAGGGTGGCCACCGGGGAGCTGTTTTTT
- TRBJ1-1 once TRBV18 CASSPGVGQLTEAFF TGTGCCAGCTCACCAGGCGTAGGACAGTTGACTGAAGCTTTCTTT
TRBD1 TRBJ2-1 - TRBV4-2 CASSLQTGIRNEQFF TGTGCCAGCAGCTTACAGACAGGGATTAGGAATGAGCAGTTCTTC
- TRBJ2-5 - TRBV19 CASSIQGGKETQYF TGTGCCAGTAGTATCCAAGGAGGGAAAGAGACCCAGTACTTC
- TRBJ2-1 - TRBV6-6 CASSFWTEDNEQFF TGTGCCAGCAGTTTCTGGACAGAAGACAATGAGCAGTTCTTC
- TRBJ1-1 - TRBV27 CASSFLQGNTEAFF TGTGCCAGCAGTTTCTTACAGGGGAACACTGAAGCTTTCTTT
TRBD1 TRBJ1-4 - TRBV28 CASSKAGTGILANEKLFF TGTGCCAGCAGCAAAGCCGGGACAGGGATTTTAGCTAATGAAAAACTGTTTTTT